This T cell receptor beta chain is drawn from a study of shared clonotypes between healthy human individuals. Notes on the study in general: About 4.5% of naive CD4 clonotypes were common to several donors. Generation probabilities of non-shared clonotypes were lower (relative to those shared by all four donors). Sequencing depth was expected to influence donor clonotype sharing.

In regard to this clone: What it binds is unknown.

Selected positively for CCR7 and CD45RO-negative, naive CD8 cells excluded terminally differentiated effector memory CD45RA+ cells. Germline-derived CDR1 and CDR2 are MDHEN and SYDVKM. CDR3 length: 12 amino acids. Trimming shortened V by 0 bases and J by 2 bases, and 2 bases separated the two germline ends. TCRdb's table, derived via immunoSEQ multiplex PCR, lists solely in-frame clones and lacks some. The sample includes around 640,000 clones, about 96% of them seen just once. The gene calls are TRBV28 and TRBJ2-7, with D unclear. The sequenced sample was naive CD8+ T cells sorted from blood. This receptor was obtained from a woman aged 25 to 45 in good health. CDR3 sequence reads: CASSLWTYEQYF. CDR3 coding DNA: TGTGCCAGCAGTTTATGGACCTACGAGCAGTACTTC.